Sequencing of this T cell receptor beta chain was carried out in a study of blood T cell repertoires in COVID-19. Study background: Italy, Spain and the United States were the sources of the convalescent and acute COVID-19 samples. PBMCs, B-cell-depleted T cells, or T cells provided the cDNA or gDNA that made up the material.

V lost 0 bases and J 8 bases, leaving 11 bases between the germline ends. The CDR3 has 13 residues. Germline CDR1 and CDR2: GTSNPN and SVGIG (reference sequence). Original handling: By means of reference gene primer amplification, nucleated cell counts were estimated. The repertoire was sequenced with immunoSEQ multiplex PCR; TCRdb's copy has only in-frame clones and lacks some. The V and J calls and the clone size are those of that table, but D and trimming were determined from the DNA. The sample holds fewer than 75,000 clones, roughly nine tenths seen once. What was sequenced was peripheral blood. The rearrangement joins TRBV30 to TRBJ2-1, with D unresolved. This TCR was sampled from a man in his fifties with active COVID-19. The CDR3, as DNA: TGTGCCTGGAGTGTACGGCTGACTGATGAGCAGTTCTTC. It encodes CAWSVRLTDEQFF.